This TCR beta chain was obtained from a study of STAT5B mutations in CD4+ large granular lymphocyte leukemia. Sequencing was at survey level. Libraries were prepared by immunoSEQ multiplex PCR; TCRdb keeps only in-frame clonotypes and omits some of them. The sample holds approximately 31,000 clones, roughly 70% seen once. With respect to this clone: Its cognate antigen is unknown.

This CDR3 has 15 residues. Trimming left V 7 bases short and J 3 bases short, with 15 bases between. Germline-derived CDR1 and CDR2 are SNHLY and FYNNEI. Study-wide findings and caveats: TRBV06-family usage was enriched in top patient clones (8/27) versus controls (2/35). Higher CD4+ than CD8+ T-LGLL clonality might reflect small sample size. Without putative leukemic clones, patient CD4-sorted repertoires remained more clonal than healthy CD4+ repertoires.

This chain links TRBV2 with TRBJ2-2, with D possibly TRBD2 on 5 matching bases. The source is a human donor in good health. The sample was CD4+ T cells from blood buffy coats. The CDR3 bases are TGTGCCAGCACCGGGGAGCCAGTGGACACCGGGGAGCTGTTTTTT. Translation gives CASTGEPVDTGELFF. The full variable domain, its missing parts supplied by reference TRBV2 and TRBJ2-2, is EPEVTQTPSHQVTQMGQEVILRCVPISNHLYFYWYRQILGQKVEFLVSFYNNEISEKSEIFDDQFSVERPDGSNFTLKIRSTKLEDSAMYFCASTGEPVDTGELFFGEGSRLTVL.